The 19 T cell receptor beta chains below all came from one sample that was sequenced in a study of blood T cell repertoires in COVID-19. Method: immunoSEQ multiplex PCR; TCRdb's copy keeps in-frame clones and lacks some. The data show 150,000 to 180,000 clones, with approximately 86% seen just once and 0.6% to 0.7% held by the top ten. Sequenced material: peripheral blood. These receptors were obtained from a man aged 60 to 69 with COVID-19, enrolled during active disease.

The CDR3 is CASRQGGADGGYTF. CDR3 DNA sequence: TGTGCCAGCAGACAGGGGGGCGCGGATGGAGGCTACACCTTC. The chain is built from TRBV6-5 and TRBJ1-2, with 8 bases matching TRBD1. CDR3 length: 14 residues. Germline V CDR1 and CDR2: MNHEY, SVGAGI. V lost 6 bases, J lost 8 bases, and 11 bases stayed unmatched.

V usage is TRBV7-6 and J usage is TRBJ2-3; 7 bases match TRBD1. The V segment lost 7 bases and the J segment 0 bases; nucleotides outside the gene matches: 16. Germline assignment: CDR1 SGHVS and CDR2 FNYEAQ. This CDR3 has 18 amino acids. CDR3 residues: CASTVSGLGQTSTDTQYF. The DNA of the CDR3 is TGTGCCAGCACCGTATCGGGATTGGGACAGACCAGCACAGATACGCAGTATTTT.

The chain has TRBV5-4 and TRBJ2-5; D may be TRBD1 (6 bases). Trimming pared 4 bases from V and 0 bases from J, leaving 7 bases between. The germline CDR1 and CDR2 sequences are SGHNT and YYREEE (reference sequence). The CDR3 length is 13 residues. The CDR3 bases are TGTGCCAGCAGCCGACAGGACCAAGAGACCCAGTACTTC. As protein: CASSRQDQETQYF.

The chain joins TRBV19 to TRBJ2-1; TRBD1 might be the D (5 bases). The CDR3 length is 14 residues. V dropped 6 bases and J dropped 7 bases, with 16 bases sitting between them. Germline V gene sequence: CDR1 LNHDA, CDR2 SQIVND (reference sequence). The CDR3 coding sequence is TGTGCCAGTAGAATTACCCAAGACAGAAATGAGCAGTTCTTC. Amino acids: CASRITQDRNEQFF. Full variable domain (remainder filled in from reference TRBV19 and TRBJ2-1): DGGITQSPKYLFRKEGQNVTLSCEQNLNHDAMYWYRQDPGQGLRLIYYSQIVNDFQKGDIAEGYSVSREKKESFPLTVTSAQKNPTAFYLCASRITQDRNEQFFGPGTRLTVL.

This clone occurred once. The V gene is TRBV7-2, the J gene TRBJ1-1; D unclear. The CDR3 covers 14 residues. The ends were cut back, 4 bases at V and 1 base at J, with 10 bases in the middle. Germline V gene sequence: CDR1 SGHTA, CDR2 FQGNSA. The CDR3 loop is CASSSGLRNTEAFF. Written as DNA, the CDR3 is TGTGCCAGCAGCTCCGGACTTAGGAACACTGAAGCTTTCTTT.

The chain is built from TRBV6-2 or TRBV6-3 and TRBJ1-3, with D uncertain. Trimming removed 2 bases from V and 0 bases from J, with 11 bases in between. CDR1 is MNHEY and CDR2 is SVGEGT in the germline V gene. The CDR3 is made up of 16 amino acids. The CDR3 here is CASSYERASSGNTIYF. The CDR3 nucleotides are TGTGCCAGCAGTTACGAGCGCGCAAGCTCTGGAAACACCATATATTTT.

The chain recombines TRBV6-5 with TRBJ1-1, with 8 nucleotides matching TRBD1. Germline V gives CDR1 MNHEY, CDR2 SVGAGI. The CDR3 extends over 13 amino acids. The trim removed 2 bases at V and 11 bases at J, leaving 7 bases unmatched. The chain's CDR3 is CASSYESQGVAFF. The CDR3 DNA reads TGTGCCAGCAGTTACGAGTCACAGGGGGTGGCTTTCTTT.

The chain is built from TRBV30 and TRBJ1-1; tentatively, D is TRBD1 (6 bases). The V end was cut by 3 bases, the J end by 1 base, with 9 bases between. The CDR3 length is 13 residues. Per germline, CDR1 GTSNPN and CDR2 SVGIG (reference sequence). CDR3 protein: CAWSIQGNTEAFF. The CDR3 DNA follows: TGTGCCTGGAGCATACAGGGGAACACTGAAGCTTTCTTT.

V is TRBV6-2 or TRBV6-3 and J is TRBJ1-5; D is ambiguous. Germline CDR1 reads MNHEY; CDR2 reads SVGEGT. This CDR3 has 16 amino acids. V was trimmed by 4 bases and J by 6 bases, leaving 19 bases between them. The CDR3 sequence is CASSFGLVLLSQPQHF. In DNA, the CDR3 is TGTGCCAGCAGTTTTGGCCTAGTTCTCCTAAGTCAGCCCCAGCATTTT.

The chain uses TRBV14 and TRBJ2-1, with TRBD1 matching over 7 bases. The germline V gene has CDR1 SGHDN and CDR2 FVKESK. V shed 4 bases, J shed 10 bases, and the junction held 13 bases outside the gene matches. The CDR3 runs to 15 residues. The DNA for the CDR3 is TGTGCCAGCAGCCGGGACAGATCTACCCAGAGGGAGCAGTTCTTC. It specifies CASSRDRSTQREQFF. The whole variable domain, remainder taken from reference TRBV14 and TRBJ2-1, is EAGVTQFPSHSVIEKGQTVTLRCDPISGHDNLYWYRRVMGKEIKFLLHFVKESKQDESGMPNNRFLAERTGGTYSTLKVQPAELEDSGVYFCASSRDRSTQREQFFGPGTRLTVL.

The CDR3 sequence: CASSVELGGEQFF. The CDR3, as DNA: TGTGCCAGCAGCGTAGAACTAGGGGGTGAGCAGTTCTTC. The V gene is TRBV9, the J gene TRBJ2-1, with D maybe TRBD1 (6 bases). This CDR3 spans 13 amino acids. Trimming removed 0 bases from V and 9 bases from J, with 10 bases in between. Germline CDR1 reads SGDLS; CDR2 reads YYNGEE.

This chain connects TRBV19 to TRBJ2-5; 7 nucleotides line up with TRBD2. The CDR3 contains 13 residues. V lost 7 bases to trimming and J lost 5 bases; unmatched junction nucleotides: 7. Per germline, CDR1 LNHDA and CDR2 SQIVND (reference sequence). The CDR3: CASKGRARETQYF. The CDR3 nucleotides are TGTGCCAGTAAAGGGAGGGCGAGGGAGACCCAGTACTTC.

This chain joins TRBV19 and TRBJ1-5; D may be TRBD1 (5 bases). Trimming removed 6 bases from V and 0 bases from J, with 12 bases in between. Per the germline V gene, CDR1 is LNHDA and CDR2 is SQIVND (reference sequence). The CDR3 consists of 15 residues. CDR3 DNA: TGTGCCAGTAGGGAAGCTACAGGTAGCAATCAGCCCCAGCATTTT. Translated: CASREATGSNQPQHF.

This chain uses TRBV7-3 with TRBJ1-4; 9 nucleotides align to TRBD1. V was clipped by 4 bases and J by 7 bases; unmatched bases: 7. The CDR3 totals 15 residues. Germline loops: CDR1 SGHTA, CDR2 FQGTGA. DNA for the CDR3: TGTGCCAGCAGCTCCCAAGGGGACAGGGTTGAAAAACTGTTTTTT. It yields the protein CASSSQGDRVEKLFF. Full variable domain (missing parts from reference TRBV7-3 and TRBJ1-4): GAGVSQTPSNKVTEKGKYVELRCDPISGHTALYWYRQSLGQGPEFLIYFQGTGAADDSGLPNDRFFAVRPEGSVSTLKIQRTERGDSAVYLCASSSQGDRVEKLFFGSGTQLSVL.

This rearrangement joins TRBV19 to TRBJ1-5; 7 bases map to TRBD1. The CDR3 length is 16 residues. Germline V gene sequence: CDR1 LNHDA, CDR2 SQIVND (reference sequence). Losses at the gene ends were 7 bases for V and 3 bases for J; bases not matched to a gene: 12. CDR3 bases: TGTGCCAGTACCCTCCTGGGGACAGAAGACAATCAGCCCCAGCATTTT. Amino acid sequence: CASTLLGTEDNQPQHF.

V is TRBV4-1 and J is TRBJ1-1; 7 bases are shared with TRBD1. The CDR3 covers 15 residues. Germline V gene sequence: CDR1 MGHRA, CDR2 YSYEKL. V shed 3 bases and J 1 base; nucleotides not matched to a gene: 5. The CDR3 bases are TGCGCCAGCAGCCAGCCGGGACAGAGGAACACTGAAGCTTTCTTT. It encodes CASSQPGQRNTEAFF.

V and J are TRBV19 and TRBJ1-5; D remains ambiguous. Germline V CDR1 and CDR2: LNHDA, SQIVND (reference sequence). The CDR3 is 13 residues long. V was cut by 6 bases and J by 11 bases, with 17 bases left in between. The CDR3 bases are TGTGCCAGTAGCCCGCGCAACCCGCCGGCCCAGCATTTT. The encoded protein is CASSPRNPPAQHF.

The chain carries TRBV4-1 and TRBJ1-4, with 8 nucleotides matching TRBD1. J gave up 8 bases and V 4 bases, and 12 bases lay outside the gene matches. The length of the CDR3 is 16 residues. The germline CDR1 and CDR2 sequences are MGHRA and YSYEKL. The CDR3 region is CASSRGQGRVGEKLFF. Written as DNA, the CDR3 is TGCGCCAGCAGCCGAGGACAGGGCAGGGTAGGCGAAAAACTGTTTTTT.

For the CDR3, the DNA is TGCGCCAGCAGCCAAGGGAGGGCAGGCTTCGAGCAGTACTTC. This sequence encodes CASSQGRAGFEQYF. V and J are TRBV4-1 and TRBJ2-7, with a tentative D call TRBD2 (6 bases). Trimming took off 1 base at V and 6 bases at J, with 13 bases between the two ends. CDR3 length equals 14 residues. Germline V gene lookup returns CDR1 MGHRA and CDR2 YSYEKL.